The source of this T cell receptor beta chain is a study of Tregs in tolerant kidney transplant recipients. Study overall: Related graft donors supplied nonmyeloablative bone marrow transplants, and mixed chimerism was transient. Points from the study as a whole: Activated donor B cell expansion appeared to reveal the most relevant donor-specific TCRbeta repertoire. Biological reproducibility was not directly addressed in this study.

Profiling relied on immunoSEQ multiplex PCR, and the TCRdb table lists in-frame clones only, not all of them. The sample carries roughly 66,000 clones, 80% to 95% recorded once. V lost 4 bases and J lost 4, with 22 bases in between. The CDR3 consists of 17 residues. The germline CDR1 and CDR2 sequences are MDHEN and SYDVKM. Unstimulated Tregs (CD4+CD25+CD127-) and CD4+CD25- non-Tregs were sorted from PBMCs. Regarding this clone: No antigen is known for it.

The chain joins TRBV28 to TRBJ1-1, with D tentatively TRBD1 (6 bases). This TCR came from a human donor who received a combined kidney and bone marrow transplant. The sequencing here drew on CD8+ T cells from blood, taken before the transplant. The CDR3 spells CASSSLGTPSEGTEAFF. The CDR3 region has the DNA TGTGCCAGCAGTTCCTTAGGGACACCTTCCGAGGGCACTGAAGCTTTCTTT.